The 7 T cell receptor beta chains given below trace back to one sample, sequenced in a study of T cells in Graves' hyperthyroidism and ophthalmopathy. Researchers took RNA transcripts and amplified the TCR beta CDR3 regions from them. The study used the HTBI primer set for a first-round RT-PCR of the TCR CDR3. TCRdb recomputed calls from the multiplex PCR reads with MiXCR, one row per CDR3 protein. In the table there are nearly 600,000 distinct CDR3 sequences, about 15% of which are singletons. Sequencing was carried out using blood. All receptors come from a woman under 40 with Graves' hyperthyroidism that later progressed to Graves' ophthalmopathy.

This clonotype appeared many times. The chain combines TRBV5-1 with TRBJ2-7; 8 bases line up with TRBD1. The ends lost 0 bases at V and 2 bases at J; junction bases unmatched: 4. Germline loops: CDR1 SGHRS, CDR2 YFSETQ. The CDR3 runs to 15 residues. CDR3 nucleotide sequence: TGCGCCAGCAGCTTGGATTCGGGACAGGCCTACGAGCAGTACTTC. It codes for CASSLDSGQAYEQYF.

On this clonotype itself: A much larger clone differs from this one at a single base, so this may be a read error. The CDR3 DNA reads as TGCAGTGCCCCTAGGAGCACAGATACGCTGTATTTT. Its protein product is CSAPRSTDTLYF. The rearrangement uses TRBV20-1 and TRBJ2-3; D is undetermined. This CDR3 spans 12 amino acids. The germline gives CDR1 DFQATT, CDR2 SNEGSKA (reference sequence).

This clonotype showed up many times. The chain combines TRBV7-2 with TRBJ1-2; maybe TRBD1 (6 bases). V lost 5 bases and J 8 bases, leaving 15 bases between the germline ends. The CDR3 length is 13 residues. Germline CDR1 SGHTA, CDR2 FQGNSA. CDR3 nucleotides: TGTGCCAGCAGCCCCTACAGGGCGCGGGGCTACACCTTC. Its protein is CASSPYRARGYTF.

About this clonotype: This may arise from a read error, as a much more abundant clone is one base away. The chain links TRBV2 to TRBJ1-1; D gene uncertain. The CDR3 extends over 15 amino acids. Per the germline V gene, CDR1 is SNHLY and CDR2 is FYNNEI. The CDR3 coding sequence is TGTGCCAGCAGTTACTCGTGGATGGGGAACACTGGAGCTTTCTTT. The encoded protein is CASSYSWMGNTGAFF.

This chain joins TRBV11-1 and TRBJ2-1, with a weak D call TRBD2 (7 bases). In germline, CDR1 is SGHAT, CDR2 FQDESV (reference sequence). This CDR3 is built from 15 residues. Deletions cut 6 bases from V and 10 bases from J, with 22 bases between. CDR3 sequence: CASSRNLAEGGEQFF. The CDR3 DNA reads TGTGCCAGCAGTCGGAATCTAGCGGAGGGGGGGGAGCAGTTCTTC.

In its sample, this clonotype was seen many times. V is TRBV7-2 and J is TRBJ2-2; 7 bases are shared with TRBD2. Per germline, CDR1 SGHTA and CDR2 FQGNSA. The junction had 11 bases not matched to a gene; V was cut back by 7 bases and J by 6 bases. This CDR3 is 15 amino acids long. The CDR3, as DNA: TGTGCCAGCACCCGGACTAGGATGCTTCCCGGGGAGCTGTTTTTT. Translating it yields CASTRTRMLPGELFF.

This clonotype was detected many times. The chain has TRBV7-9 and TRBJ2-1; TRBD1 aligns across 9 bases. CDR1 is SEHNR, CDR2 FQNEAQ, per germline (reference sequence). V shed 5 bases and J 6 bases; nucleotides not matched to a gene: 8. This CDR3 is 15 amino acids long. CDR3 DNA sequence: TGTGCCAGCAGCCTACATCCGGGACAGGGCAATGAGCAGTTCTTC. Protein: CASSLHPGQGNEQFF.